One and the same sample provided the 29 T cell receptor beta chains below, sequenced in a study of radiotherapy plus CTLA-4 blockade in lung cancer. The data were produced by immunoSEQ multiplex PCR, yet TCRdb's version contains in-frame clones alone and is incomplete. The sample holds 50,000 to 65,000 clones; 77% are singletons and the top ten take around 2.4%. Sequencing was performed on peripheral blood, taken from a patient treated with radiotherapy plus ipilimumab. These receptors originate from a human donor with non-small cell lung cancer whose response to radiotherapy plus ipilimumab could not be evaluated.

The V gene is TRBV5-4, the J gene TRBJ2-7; TRBD1 agrees at 9 bases. CDR3 size: 15 residues. Trimming took 4 bases from V and 4 from J; bases not matched to a gene: 9. CDR1 and CDR2 (germline): SGHNT, YYREEE (reference sequence). The CDR3 DNA reads as TGTGCCAGCAGCATTAATCGAGGACAGGGGTACGAGCAGTACTTC. It translates to CASSINRGQGYEQYF.

J is TRBJ2-5 and V is TRBV30, with D possibly being TRBD1 (5 bases). The CDR3 extends over 12 amino acids. Germline V gene lookup returns CDR1 GTSNPN and CDR2 SVGIG (reference sequence). With 3 bases removed from V and 3 bases from J, the gap between germline ends came to 8 bases. The CDR3 DNA reads TGTGCCTGGAGAACAGGAAAAGAGACCCAGTACTTC. This sequence encodes CAWRTGKETQYF.

This clone has just one count. This chain joins TRBV5-1 and TRBJ1-4; D is possibly TRBD1 (5 bases). Germline values: CDR1 SGHRS, CDR2 YFSETQ. CDR3 size: 16 residues. Trimming took 4 bases from V and 7 from J, leaving 20 bases between them. The DNA for the CDR3 is TGCGCCAGCAGCCCCCCTGGGGGTGTGGGAGGTGAAAAACTGTTTTTT. The encoded protein is CASSPPGGVGGEKLFF.

This clone was found a few times. V usage is TRBV7-3 and J usage is TRBJ1-2, with D maybe TRBD1 (5 bases). The length of the CDR3 is 14 residues. Germline V gene sequence: CDR1 SGHTA, CDR2 FQGTGA. The V gene lost 5 bases and the J gene lost 3 bases, with 13 bases spanning the gap. The CDR3 sequence: CASSPGGGDYGYTF. CDR3 coding DNA: TGTGCCAGCAGCCCCGGGGGAGGGGACTATGGCTACACCTTC.

The rearrangement uses TRBV4-3 and TRBJ2-2; no definite D call. The V gene lost 3 bases and the J gene lost 6 bases, with 23 bases spanning the gap. This CDR3 has 18 residues. In germline, CDR1 is LGHNA, CDR2 YSLEER. CDR3 protein: CASSQVVRGSPKAGELFF. Written as DNA, the CDR3 is TGCGCCAGCAGCCAGGTGGTACGCGGATCCCCGAAGGCCGGGGAGCTGTTTTTT.

The V gene is TRBV5-1, the J gene TRBJ2-5; D not resolved. In germline, CDR1 is SGHRS, CDR2 YFSETQ. There are 14 residues in the CDR3. The ends were cut back, 1 base at V and 4 bases at J, with 11 bases in the middle. Written as DNA, the CDR3 is TGCGCCAGCAGCTTGTGGCAGGTGGGAGAGACCCAGTACTTC. Translation: CASSLWQVGETQYF.

This clone was counted only a few times. This chain joins TRBV6-5 and TRBJ1-1; 7 bases agree with TRBD1. Germline CDR1 is MNHEY and CDR2 is SVGAGI. J lost 5 bases, V lost 6 bases, and 9 bases had no gene match. The CDR3 spans 14 residues. The CDR3 loop is CASSPRDRWTEAFF. DNA of the CDR3: TGTGCCAGCAGCCCCCGGGACAGATGGACTGAAGCTTTCTTT.

The chain employs TRBV7-2 and TRBJ2-1, with 11 bases lining up with TRBD2. Looked up from germline, CDR1 is SGHTA and CDR2 is FQGNSA. V gave up 0 bases and J gave up 0 bases; unmatched junction bases: 7. The CDR3 runs to 19 residues. The CDR3 nucleotides read TGTGCCAGCAGCTTAGCGGCTAGCGGGGGGTATAGCTCCTACAATGAGCAGTTCTTC. This sequence encodes CASSLAASGGYSSYNEQFF.

This clone showed up just a few times. V usage is TRBV5-5 and J usage is TRBJ1-1, with D maybe TRBD1 (5 bases). CDR1 and CDR2 (germline): SGHKS, YYEKEE (reference sequence). CDR3 size: 14 residues. Trimming took off 0 bases at V and 6 bases at J, with 12 bases between the two ends. The CDR3 DNA sequence: TGTGCCAGCAGCTTGGTAGTCAGGGCGCCTGAAGCTTTCTTT. This gives the protein CASSLVVRAPEAFF.

The chain employs TRBV7-8 and TRBJ2-3, with 10 nucleotides matching TRBD2. The CDR3 runs to 16 residues. Per the germline V gene, CDR1 is SGHVS and CDR2 is FQNEAQ. The J segment lost 3 bases and the V segment lost 3 bases, leaving 6 bases of the junction unmatched. The DNA for the CDR3 is TGTGCCAGCAGCTTGGCGGGACTAGCGATAACAGATACGCAGTATTTT. It translates to CASSLAGLAITDTQYF.

This clone rates as medium-sized. The rearrangement uses TRBV4-1 and TRBJ1-2; maybe TRBD1 (6 bases). The CDR3 length is 16 residues. Germline values: CDR1 MGHRA, CDR2 YSYEKL. The V and J ends lost 1 base and 7 bases respectively, with 19 bases between them. CDR3 residues: CASSQVGYRVGGGYTF. As DNA, the CDR3 is TGCGCCAGCAGCCAAGTAGGATACAGGGTAGGGGGTGGCTACACCTTC.

This clone occurred a few times. The chain uses TRBV30 and TRBJ1-3, with TRBD1 identical over 7 bases. The CDR3 totals 14 residues. V shed 5 bases and J 5 bases; nucleotides not matched to a gene: 9. CDR1 is GTSNPN, CDR2 SVGIG, per germline (reference sequence). The CDR3 here is CAWDRQGSRNTIYF. As DNA, the CDR3 is TGTGCCTGGGATCGACAGGGAAGTAGAAACACCATATATTTT.

This chain uses TRBV5-1 with TRBJ1-1; TRBD1 aligns across 7 bases. In germline, CDR1 is SGHRS, CDR2 YFSETQ. The CDR3 is made up of 15 amino acids. V dropped 3 bases and J dropped 0; count of bases not matched to a gene: 5. This chain's CDR3 is CASSWDRAMNTEAFF. CDR3 DNA sequence: TGCGCCAGCAGCTGGGACAGAGCGATGAACACTGAAGCTTTCTTT.

The chain has TRBV10-3 and TRBJ1-1, with D maybe TRBD1 (6 bases). In germline, CDR1 is ENHRY, CDR2 SYGVKD. The V end lost 2 bases, the J end lost 3 bases, and 10 bases lay between the germline ends. The CDR3 extends over 14 amino acids. The DNA for the CDR3 is TGTGCCATCAGTGAGGGACAGCAATACACTGAAGCTTTCTTT. It translates to CAISEGQQYTEAFF.

The gene calls are TRBV13 and TRBJ2-7, with D tentatively TRBD2 (5 bases). Trimming pared 6 bases from V and 2 bases from J, leaving 20 bases between. Germline values: CDR1 PRHDT, CDR2 FYEKMQ (reference sequence). The CDR3 has 16 residues. CDR3: CASRLPTTGITYEQYF. CDR3 coding DNA: TGTGCCAGCAGGCTCCCGACTACCGGAATCACCTACGAGCAGTACTTC.

The rearrangement links TRBV28 to TRBJ2-1; no reliable D call. The CDR3 extends over 12 amino acids. With 3 bases removed from V and 5 bases from J, the gap between germline ends came to 5 bases. Germline assignment: CDR1 MDHEN and CDR2 SYDVKM. CDR3 amino acids: CASSFLNNEQFF. The CDR3 nucleotides read TGTGCCAGCAGTTTCCTTAACAATGAGCAGTTCTTC.

The chain has TRBV7-2 and TRBJ2-7; 13 bases agree with TRBD2. Germline trimming cut 5 bases from V and 4 bases from J; bases unmatched to any gene: 5. Germline CDR1 and CDR2: SGHTA and FQGNSA. The CDR3 is 15 amino acids. The CDR3 here is CASSRTSGGQYEQYF. As DNA, the CDR3 is TGTGCCAGCAGCCGGACTAGCGGGGGACAATACGAGCAGTACTTC.

V and J are TRBV19 and TRBJ1-2; a weak D match, TRBD1 (6 bases). CDR3 size: 16 residues. Trimming cost V 4 bases and J 1 base, with 16 bases left between them. Germline V lookup: CDR1 LNHDA, CDR2 SQIVND (reference sequence). CDR3 DNA sequence: TGTGCCAGTAGTACGCGCACAGGGAGTTTTAACTATGGCTACACCTTC. The encoded protein is CASSTRTGSFNYGYTF. Drawing the rest from reference TRBV19 and TRBJ1-2, the complete variable domain is DGGITQSPKYLFRKEGQNVTLSCEQNLNHDAMYWYRQDPGQGLRLIYYSQIVNDFQKGDIAEGYSVSREKKESFPLTVTSAQKNPTAFYLCASSTRTGSFNYGYTFGSGTRLTVV.

The chain links TRBV5-1 to TRBJ1-2; D might be TRBD1 (6 bases). Germline V gene data show CDR1 as SGHRS and CDR2 as YFSETQ. The CDR3 runs to 13 residues. V shed 6 bases and J shed 3 bases, with 12 bases lying between them. As DNA, the CDR3 is TGCGCCAGCACCCCGGGGGGCGACTATGGCTACACCTTC. This gives the protein CASTPGGDYGYTF.

As to this clone: The junction differs from germline at one of its ends, possibly a read error. This chain joins TRBV7-7 and TRBJ2-3, with 7 bases that match TRBD1. This CDR3 is 15 amino acids long. Looked up from germline, CDR1 is SSHAT and CDR2 is FNYEAQ (reference sequence). The CDR3 region has the DNA TGTGCTAGCAGCTTAACAGGGGTGGGCACAGATACGCAGTATTTT. Amino acid sequence: CASSLTGVGTDTQYF.

V usage is TRBV19 and J usage is TRBJ1-5; perhaps TRBD1 as D (6 bases). Trimming cost V 6 bases and J 0 bases, with 18 bases left between them. Germline CDR1 is LNHDA and CDR2 is SQIVND (reference sequence). The CDR3 spans 17 residues. CDR3 region: CASRRNLRTASNQPQHF. CDR3 nucleotide sequence: TGTGCCAGTAGAAGAAACTTACGGACAGCTAGCAATCAGCCCCAGCATTTT.

The table lists this clone with a few counts. The CDR3 DNA is TGTGCCAGCAGTTTCTCCGGGACAGGGGCTGGGGAGCAGTACTTC. Protein sequence: CASSFSGTGAGEQYF. The chain uses TRBV6-5 and TRBJ2-7, with TRBD1 matching over 10 bases. The germline V gene has CDR1 MNHEY and CDR2 SVGAGI. J was trimmed by 7 bases and V by 4 bases; bases with no gene match: 10. The CDR3 loop spans 15 amino acids.

This clone was counted once. The chain employs TRBV30 and TRBJ2-1; 9 nucleotides line up with TRBD2. This CDR3 contains 14 residues. CDR1 is GTSNPN, CDR2 SVGIG, per germline (reference sequence). V shed 5 bases and J 3 bases; nucleotides not matched to a gene: 5. The CDR3 DNA reads TGTGCCTGGGATAGCGGGGGTGGCTACAATGAGCAGTTCTTC. As protein: CAWDSGGGYNEQFF.

This CDR3 reads CATSADRVSGANVLTF. In DNA form, the CDR3 reads TGTGCCACCAGCGCGGACAGGGTCTCTGGGGCCAACGTCCTGACTTTC. The chain combines TRBV15 with TRBJ2-6, with 8 bases aligning to TRBD1. There are 16 residues in the CDR3. V gave up 5 bases and J gave up 0 bases; unmatched junction bases: 3. Germline CDR1 reads LNHNV; CDR2 reads YYDKDF (reference sequence).

The chain links TRBV4-2 to TRBJ2-5, with TRBD1 matching over 9 bases. Trimming took 1 base from V and 3 from J; bases not matched to a gene: 6. This CDR3 spans 16 amino acids. The V gene's germline CDR1 is LGHNA and CDR2 YNFKEQ. The CDR3 sequence: CASSQGLDRGKETQYF. For the CDR3, the DNA is TGTGCCAGCAGCCAAGGTCTGGACAGGGGTAAAGAGACCCAGTACTTC.

The count of this clone is one. The DNA is omitted, as the CDR3 cannot be located on it reliably, and the CDR3 follows TCRdb's listing. The CDR3 here is CASSFGPGGSYEQYF. The V and J genes are TRBV7-9 and TRBJ2-7; TRBD1 is the table's D call, not checked against the DNA. From germline, CDR1 is SEHNR and CDR2 FQNEAQ (reference sequence). The CDR3 has 15 residues if both end residues are counted.

The V gene is TRBV27, the J gene TRBJ1-5, with 10 bases aligning to TRBD1. Trimming at V came to 5 bases and at J to 6 bases, leaving 10 bases not matched to a gene. In germline, CDR1 is MNHEY, CDR2 SMNVEV (reference sequence). The CDR3 extends over 16 amino acids. The CDR3 protein is CASSKTGTGVSQPQHF. The CDR3 DNA follows: TGTGCCAGCAGTAAAACCGGGACAGGGGTAAGTCAGCCCCAGCATTTT.

This clone showed up just a few times. The chain links TRBV19 to TRBJ1-1; D gene ambiguous. Germline V CDR1 and CDR2: LNHDA, SQIVND (reference sequence). The CDR3 covers 16 residues. Trimming took 5 bases from V and 3 from J, leaving 19 bases between them. CDR3 in DNA: TGTGCCAGTAGTCCAAGTTCCGTTTACTCTCACACTGAAGCTTTCTTT. Translation: CASSPSSVYSHTEAFF.

The chain carries TRBV5-1 and TRBJ1-2; 7 nucleotides agree with TRBD1. The J segment lost 5 bases and the V segment lost 4 bases, leaving 5 bases of the junction unmatched. The CDR3 is 13 amino acids. CDR1 SGHRS and CDR2 YFSETQ come from the germline V gene. The CDR3 loop is CASSEGADYGYTF. The CDR3 DNA follows: TGCGCCAGCAGCGAGGGGGCGGATTATGGCTACACCTTC.